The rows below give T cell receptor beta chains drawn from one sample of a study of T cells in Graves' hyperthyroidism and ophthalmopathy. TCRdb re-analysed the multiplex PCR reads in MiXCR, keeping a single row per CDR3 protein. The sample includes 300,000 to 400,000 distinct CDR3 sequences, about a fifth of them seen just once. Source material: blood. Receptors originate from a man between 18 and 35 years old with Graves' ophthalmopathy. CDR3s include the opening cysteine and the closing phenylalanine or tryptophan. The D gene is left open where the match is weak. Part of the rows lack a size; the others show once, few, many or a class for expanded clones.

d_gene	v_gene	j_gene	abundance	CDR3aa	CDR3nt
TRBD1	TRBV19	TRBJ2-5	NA	CASSIRDRGPETQYF	TGTGCCAGTAGTATCCGGGACAGAGGACCAGAGACCCAGTACTTC
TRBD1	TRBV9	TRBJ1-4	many	CASSPRGRTNEKLFF	TGTGCCAGCAGCCCGAGGGGGCGGACTAATGAAAAACTGTTTTTT
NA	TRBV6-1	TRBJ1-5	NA	CASRADKPQHF	TGTGCCAGCAGGGCGGATAAGCCCCAGCATTTT
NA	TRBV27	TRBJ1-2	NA	CASSFHNRDNYGYTF	TGTGCCAGCAGTTTCCACAACCGGGACAACTATGGCTACACCTTC
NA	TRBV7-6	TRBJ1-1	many	CASSLAIQGDHYEAFF	TGTGCCAGCAGCTTAGCGATTCAGGGCGACCATTATGAAGCTTTCTTT
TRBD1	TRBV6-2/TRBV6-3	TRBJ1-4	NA	CASSSGQGSINEKLFF	TGTGCCAGCAGTTCCGGACAGGGAAGTATTAATGAAAAACTGTTTTTT
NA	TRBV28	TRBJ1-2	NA	CASSPTPIVGGYTF	TGTGCCAGCAGCCCCACACCAATAGTCGGTGGCTACACCTTC
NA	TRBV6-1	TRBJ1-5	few	CASGEGNNQPQHF	TGTGCCAGCGGTGAGGGAAACAATCAGCCCCAGCATTTT
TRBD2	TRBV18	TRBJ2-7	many	CASSPGTSRSYEQYF	TGTGCCAGCTCACCCGGGACTAGCAGGTCCTACGAGCAGTACTTC
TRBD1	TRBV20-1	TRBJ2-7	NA	CSAPRTGGDKGEQYF	TGCAGTGCTCCCAGGACAGGGGGCGACAAGGGTGAGCAGTACTTC
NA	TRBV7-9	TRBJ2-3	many	CASSLSPGSTDTQYF	TGTGCCAGCAGCTTAAGCCCAGGTAGCACAGATACGCAGTATTTT
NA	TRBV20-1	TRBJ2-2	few	CSAPDRNTGELFF	TGCAGTGCGCCCGACCGGAACACCGGGGAGCTGTTTTTT
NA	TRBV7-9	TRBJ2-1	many	CASSPSNEQFF	TGTGCCAGCAGCCCATCCAATGAGCAGTTCTTC
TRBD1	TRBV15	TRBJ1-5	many	CATSREGQGGQPQHF	TGTGCCACCAGCAGAGAAGGACAGGGGGGTCAGCCCCAGCATTTT
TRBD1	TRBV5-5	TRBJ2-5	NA	CASSLGGGQQETQYF	TGTGCCAGCAGCTTGGGAGGGGGACAGCAAGAGACCCAGTACTTC
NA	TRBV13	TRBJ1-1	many	CASRERGGPEAFF	TGTGCCAGCCGGGAAAGAGGAGGCCCTGAAGCTTTCTTT
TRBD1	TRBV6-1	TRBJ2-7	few	CASSSTTGALYEQYF	TGTGCCAGCAGTTCAACGACAGGGGCGCTCTACGAGCAGTACTTC
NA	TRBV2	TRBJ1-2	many	CASAGRTGNYGYTF	TGTGCCAGCGCTGGAAGGACGGGGAACTATGGCTACACCTTC
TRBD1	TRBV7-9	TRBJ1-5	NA	CASSLGGTGGGNQPQHF	TGTGCCAGCAGCTTAGGGGGGACAGGGGGGGGGAATCAGCCCCAGCATTTT
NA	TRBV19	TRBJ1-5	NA	CASTNLEGRGQPQHF	TGTGCCAGTACCAATTTGGAGGGGCGAGGTCAGCCCCAGCATTTT
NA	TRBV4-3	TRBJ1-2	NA	CASSQAEQGNYGYTF	TGCGCCAGCAGCCAAGCGGAACAGGGCAACTATGGCTACACCTTC
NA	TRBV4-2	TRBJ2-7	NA	CASSQGGAGNEQYF	TGTGCCAGCAGCCAAGGGGGCGCGGGGAACGAGCAGTACTTC
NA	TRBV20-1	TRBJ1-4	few	CSARDLLGGAGEKLFF	TGCAGTGCTAGAGATCTGCTTGGGGGAGCGGGTGAAAAACTGTTTTTT
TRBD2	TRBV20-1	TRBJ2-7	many	CSAGDTSGPREQYF	TGCAGTGCTGGCGACACTAGCGGGCCTCGAGAGCAGTACTTC
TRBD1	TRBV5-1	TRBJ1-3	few	CASSSHGTGGDTIYF	TGCGCCAGCAGCTCGCACGGGACAGGAGGCGACACCATATATTTT
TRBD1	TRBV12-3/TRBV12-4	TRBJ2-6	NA	CASRITGTAPSEANVLTF	TGTGCCAGCAGAATCACCGGGACAGCTCCCTCTGAGGCCAACGTCCTGACTTTC
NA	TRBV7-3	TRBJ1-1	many	CASSLWRSEAFF	TGTGCCAGCAGCTTATGGCGGTCTGAAGCTTTCTTT
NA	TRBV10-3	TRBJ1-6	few	CAITLQEGSPLHF	TGTGCCATCACTTTACAGGAAGGTTCACCCCTCCACTTT
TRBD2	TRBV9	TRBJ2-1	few	CASSPRGLAGGKEQFF	TGTGCCAGCAGCCCCAGGGGACTAGCGGGGGGGAAGGAGCAGTTCTTC
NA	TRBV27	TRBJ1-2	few	CASRPQYTF	TGTGCCAGCAGACCGCAATACACCTTC
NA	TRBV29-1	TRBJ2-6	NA	CSVETGPFSGANVLTF	TGCAGCGTTGAAACAGGCCCTTTCTCTGGGGCCAACGTCCTGACTTTC
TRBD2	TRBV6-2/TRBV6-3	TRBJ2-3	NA	CASSRTSGSGTDTQYF	TGTGCCAGCAGTCGGACTAGCGGGAGCGGCACAGATACGCAGTATTTT
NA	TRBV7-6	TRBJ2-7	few	CASSFTTDPYEQYF	TGTGCCAGCAGCTTCACTACAGACCCCTACGAGCAGTACTTC
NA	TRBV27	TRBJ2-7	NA	CASTSDGYEQYF	TGTGCCAGCACCTCGGATGGATACGAGCAGTACTTC
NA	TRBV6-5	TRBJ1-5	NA	CASSYGAGYNQPQHF	TGTGCCAGCAGTTATGGGGCAGGATACAATCAGCCCCAGCATTTT
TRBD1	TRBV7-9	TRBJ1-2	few	CASTFSSAQGNYGYTF	TGTGCCAGCACCTTTTCATCAGCACAGGGGAACTATGGCTACACCTTC
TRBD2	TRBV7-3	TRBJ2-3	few	CASSETGTSGGHTDTQYF	TGTGCCAGCAGCGAAACCGGGACTAGCGGGGGCCACACAGATACGCAGTATTTT
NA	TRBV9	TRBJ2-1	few	CASSPGTLLNEQFF	TGTGCCAGCAGCCCTGGGACTCTCCTCAATGAGCAGTTCTTC
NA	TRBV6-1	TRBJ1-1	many	CASERAGTEAFF	TGTGCCAGCGAGAGAGCTGGGACTGAAGCTTTCTTT
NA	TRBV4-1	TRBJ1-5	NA	CASSQPGRAAAQPQHF	TGCGCCAGCAGCCAGCCGGGCCGGGCCGCCGCGCAGCCCCAGCATTTT
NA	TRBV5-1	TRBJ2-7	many	CASRPDWGSYEQYF	TGCGCCAGCAGACCGGACTGGGGCTCCTACGAGCAGTACTTC
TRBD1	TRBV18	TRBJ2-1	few	CASSLGTGRAYEQFF	TGTGCCAGCTCACTCGGGACAGGGAGGGCCTATGAGCAGTTCTTC
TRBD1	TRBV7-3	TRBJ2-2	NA	CASSLETGVTGELFF	TGTGCCAGCAGCCTAGAGACAGGGGTGACCGGGGAGCTGTTTTTT
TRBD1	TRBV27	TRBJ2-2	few	CASSSTDRGWELFF	TGTGCCAGCAGTTCGACAGACAGGGGATGGGAGCTGTTTTTT
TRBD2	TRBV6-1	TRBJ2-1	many	CASSLSGAGYNEQFF	TGTGCCAGCAGCCTTAGCGGGGCTGGCTACAATGAGCAGTTCTTC
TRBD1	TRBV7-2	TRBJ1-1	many	CASSLVFAAGGTEAFF	TGTGCCAGCAGCTTAGTATTTGCGGCAGGGGGGACTGAAGCTTTCTTT
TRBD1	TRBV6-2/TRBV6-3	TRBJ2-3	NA	CAGNTGGRGTQYF	TGTGCCGGGAACACAGGGGGAAGAGGTACGCAGTATTTT
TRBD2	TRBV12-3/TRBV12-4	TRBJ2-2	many	CASSAGTTNTGELFF	TGTGCCAGCAGTGCAGGGACTACGAACACCGGGGAGCTGTTTTTT
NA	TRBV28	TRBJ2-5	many	CASSLGGDVKTQYF	TGTGCCAGCAGTTTAGGTGGGGATGTGAAGACCCAGTACTTC
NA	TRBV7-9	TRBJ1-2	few	CASSPGQLGNYGYTF	TGTGCCAGCAGCCCCGGACAGCTGGGGAACTATGGCTACACCTTC
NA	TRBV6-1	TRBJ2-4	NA	CASSPRGRRPIQYF	TGTGCCAGCAGTCCCCGCGGGCGTCGGCCCATTCAGTACTTC
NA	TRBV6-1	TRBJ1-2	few	CASSRTNRGYTF	TGTGCCAGCAGTCGGACTAATAGGGGCTACACCTTC
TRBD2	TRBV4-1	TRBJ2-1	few	CASSQERGVYNEQFF	TGCGCCAGCAGCCAAGAACGGGGGGTGTACAATGAGCAGTTCTTC